These T cell receptor beta chains were read from a single sample in a study of regulatory T cells in long-lasting Graves disease. Each CDR3 protein gets one entry after TCRdb re-called the multiplex PCR reads with MiXCR. The table shows 540,000 or so distinct CDR3 sequences, with roughly 12% occurring only once. These data are also associated with another study on T cells in Graves' hyperthyroidism and ophthalmopathy.

The starting material was peripheral blood mononuclear cells (PBMCs), obtained at new diagnosis, from a patient treated with antithyroid drugs. These receptors were obtained from a man between 25 and 39 years old with Graves disease. The CDR3 runs from the conserved cysteine through the conserved F or W. Fields, in order: V gene, clone size, J gene, D gene, CDR3 protein, CDR3 DNA. A D gene is named only where the DNA matches it firmly. For some rows the clone size is stated as once, few or many, or as a class when expanded; others skip it.

TRBV7-3	-	TRBJ2-3	-	CASSPGAGSTDTQYF	TGTGCCAGCAGCCCCGGTGCGGGGAGCACAGATACGCAGTATTTT
TRBV5-8	-	TRBJ2-7	-	CASSLLAGFYEQYF	TGTGCCAGCAGCCTCCTGGCAGGGTTCTACGAGCAGTACTTC
TRBV30	many	TRBJ2-1	-	CAWMAGTVYNEQFF	TGTGCCTGGATGGCCGGGACGGTCTACAATGAGCAGTTCTTC
TRBV5-1	many	TRBJ1-2	-	CASSHRAGNYGYTF	TGCGCCAGCAGCCATAGAGCAGGGAACTATGGCTACACCTTC
TRBV27	many	TRBJ1-3	-	CASSSGQGAGNTIYF	TGTGCCAGCAGTTCTGGCCAGGGCGCTGGAAACACCATATATTTT
TRBV29-1	many	TRBJ2-5	-	CSVQSPGHQETQYF	TGCAGCGTTCAATCCCCGGGGCATCAAGAGACCCAGTACTTC
TRBV20-1	few	TRBJ1-2	-	CSAPPPALSGYTF	TGCAGTGCTCCTCCCCCAGCTTTGTCTGGCTACACCTTC
TRBV30	many	TRBJ2-3	TRBD2	CAWRLWRETDTQYF	TGTGCCTGGAGGTTGTGGCGGGAGACAGATACGCAGTATTTT
TRBV10-3	few	TRBJ2-2	-	CAISANTGELFF	TGTGCCATCAGCGCTAATACCGGGGAGCTGTTTTTT
TRBV27	many	TRBJ2-1	-	CASSSGQTYNEQFF	TGTGCCAGCAGTTCAGGACAGACCTACAATGAGCAGTTCTTC